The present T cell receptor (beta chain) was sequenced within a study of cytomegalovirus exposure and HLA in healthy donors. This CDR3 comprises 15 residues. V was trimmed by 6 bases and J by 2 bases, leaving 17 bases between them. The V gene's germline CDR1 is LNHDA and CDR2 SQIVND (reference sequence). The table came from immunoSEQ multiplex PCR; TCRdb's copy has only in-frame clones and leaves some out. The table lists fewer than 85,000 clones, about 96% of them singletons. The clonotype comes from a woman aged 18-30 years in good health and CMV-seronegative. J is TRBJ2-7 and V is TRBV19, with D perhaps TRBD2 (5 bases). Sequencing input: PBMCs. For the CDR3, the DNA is TGTGCCAGTAGCACCCTCGGTAGCGAGGCCTACGAGCAGTACTTC. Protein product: CASSTLGSEAYEQYF.